This TCR beta chain originates from a study of response to subunit inactivated influenza vaccine. For this clonotype: Its antigen is unidentified.

TCRdb reprocessed the RT-PCR reads with MiXCR, giving one entry per CDR3 protein. This table holds 430,000 or so distinct CDR3 sequences, approximately 11% found once. Notes on the study in general: The authors suggested that few new T cells are recruited per seasonal influenza vaccination.

Per the germline V gene, CDR1 is LGHNA and CDR2 is YSLEER. The CDR3 runs 17 residues. Trimming stripped 0 bases from V and 6 bases from J, with 15 bases between. The chain combines TRBV4-3 with TRBJ1-6; no clear D gene. This TCR came from a man between 45 and 60 years old who received an inactivated influenza vaccine. Sequencing was performed on PBMCs from blood, taken about 40 days after vaccination. CDR3 loop: CASSQDWRESRNSPLHF. The DNA of the CDR3 is TGCGCCAGCAGCCAAGATTGGAGGGAAAGTCGTAATTCACCCCTCCACTTT.